A single sample is the source of the 12 T cell receptor beta chains below, sequenced in a study of CD8 T cells in Susac syndrome (dated by TCRdb to the late 2010s). Library creation used the immunoSEQ multiplex PCR assay. RNA was extracted with the RNeasy kit and roughly 0.45 to 1 ug was reverse transcribed using random hexamers. TCRdb took the public reads, trimmed them with fastp at Q25, ran MiXCR for clone calling and kept in-frame beta chains. One record per CDR3 amino acid sequence lists the most common genes and DNA. The sample table records some 110,000 distinct CDR3 sequences; 90% to 95% of these occur just once. The ten largest clones take up 0.093% of the sample. The specimen sequenced was CD4+ T cells from PBMCs. These TCRs come from a human donor with multiple sclerosis.

The rearrangement joins TRBV7-2 to TRBJ1-5, with D tentatively TRBD1 (6 bases). Trimming took 1 base from V and 4 from J, leaving 11 bases between them. The V gene's germline CDR1 is SGHTA and CDR2 FQGNSA. This CDR3 has 15 amino acids. In DNA form, the CDR3 reads TGTGCCAGCAGCTTAGAGGGGGGATTAAATCAGCCCCAGCATTTT. Its translation is CASSLEGGLNQPQHF.

The gene calls are TRBV18 and TRBJ1-4; D is unresolved. Germline-derived CDR1 and CDR2 are KGHSH and LQKENI. Trimming stripped 6 bases from V and 7 bases from J, with 12 bases between. CDR3 size: 13 residues. CDR3 sequence reads: CASSPASSEKLFF. The CDR3 DNA reads TGTGCCAGCTCTCCGGCCTCGTCTGAAAAACTGTTTTTT.

The chain links TRBV29-1 to TRBJ1-4; D not certain. V gave up 2 bases and J gave up 4 bases, with 8 bases separating them. This CDR3 contains 13 residues. CDR1 SQVTM and CDR2 ANQGSEA come from the germline V gene. This CDR3 reads CSVEQAYNEKLFF. CDR3 sequence (DNA): TGCAGCGTTGAACAGGCTTATAATGAAAAACTGTTTTTT.

The chain uses TRBV28 and TRBJ2-1; TRBD1 agrees at 9 bases. Per germline, CDR1 MDHEN and CDR2 SYDVKM. This CDR3 contains 16 residues. The junction had 6 bases not matched to a gene; V was cut back by 5 bases and J by 1 base. The CDR3 is CASSNPGQGSYNEQFF. As DNA, the CDR3 is TGTGCCAGCAGTAACCCGGGACAGGGTTCCTACAATGAGCAGTTCTTC.

This chain links TRBV23-1 with TRBJ1-3, with D tentatively TRBD1 (6 bases). TRBV23-1 is identified as an open reading frame with a role that is uncertain. The germline V and J ends were trimmed by 0 bases and 6 bases, with 15 bases remaining between them. This CDR3 contains 16 residues. The CDR3 nucleotides are TGCGCCAGCAGTCAATCGGGCAGGGGATCACCAAACACCATATATTTT. Translated, it gives CASSQSGRGSPNTIYF.

V usage is TRBV11-2 and J usage is TRBJ1-1, with D unclear. V was clipped by 5 bases and J by 2 bases, with 12 bases between them. This CDR3 has 14 amino acids. Germline V gene lookup returns CDR1 SGHAT and CDR2 FQNNGV. The CDR3 spells CASSPPAGNTEAFF. CDR3 nucleotides: TGTGCCAGCAGCCCCCCGGCGGGAAACACTGAAGCTTTCTTT.

The chain employs TRBV5-1 and TRBJ1-1, with 7 bases lining up with TRBD1. CDR3 length: 18 amino acids. Per germline, CDR1 SGHRS and CDR2 YFSETQ. V dropped 1 base and J dropped 7; count of bases not matched to a gene: 19. Here the CDR3 reads CASSLIRNTDRAESEAFF. CDR3 DNA sequence: TGCGCCAGCAGCTTGATTCGAAATACCGACAGGGCCGAAAGTGAAGCTTTCTTT.

The V and J genes are TRBV7-2 and TRBJ1-2; perhaps TRBD1 as D (5 bases). Trimming took off 2 bases at V and 7 bases at J, with 17 bases between the two ends. The CDR3 runs to 15 residues. CDR1 is SGHTA and CDR2 is FQGNSA in the germline V gene. The CDR3 nucleotides are TGTGCCAGCAGCTTAAGATGGGCAGGGATCGGTGGCTACACCTTC. Translated, it gives CASSLRWAGIGGYTF.

J is TRBJ2-7 and V is TRBV4-2; D is perhaps TRBD1 (5 bases). CDR1 LGHNA and CDR2 YNFKEQ come from the germline V gene. This CDR3 spans 14 amino acids. V lost 4 bases and J lost 3, with 13 bases in between. CDR3 sequence: CASSLWGSNYEQYF. CDR3 in DNA: TGTGCCAGCAGCCTCTGGGGCAGCAACTACGAGCAGTACTTC.

The chain carries TRBV7-2 and TRBJ1-5; no firm D call. The CDR3 has 13 amino acids. Per the germline V gene, CDR1 is SGHTA and CDR2 is FQGNSA. The germline V and J ends were trimmed by 2 bases and 5 bases, with 7 bases remaining between them. The CDR3, as DNA: TGTGCCAGCAGCTTATGGGAGGATCAGCCCCAGCATTTT. Its translation is CASSLWEDQPQHF.

This sequence joins TRBV2 and TRBJ1-1; perhaps TRBD1 as D (5 bases). Looked up from germline, CDR1 is SNHLY and CDR2 is FYNNEI. V shed 8 bases and J shed 0 bases, with 13 bases lying between them. The CDR3 contains 14 residues. For the CDR3, the DNA is TGTGCCAGCCGCCTCGGGACGGTGAACACTGAAGCTTTCTTT. Residues: CASRLGTVNTEAFF.

This chain joins TRBV20-1 and TRBJ2-2; D remains unclear. The V gene lost 5 bases and the J gene lost 5 bases, with 9 bases spanning the gap. This CDR3 has 12 amino acids. CDR1 and CDR2 (germline): DFQATT, SNEGSKA (reference sequence). CDR3 protein: CSAEVLTGELFF. The DNA for the CDR3 is TGCAGTGCTGAGGTGCTTACCGGGGAGCTGTTTTTT.